This T cell receptor (beta chain) was identified in a study of technical replicates of blood from a few donors. The germline gives CDR1 SNHLY, CDR2 FYNNEI. CDR3 length: 15 residues. V lost 1 base, J lost 10 bases, and 14 bases lay in between. This clone was counted only a few times. Generated by immunoSEQ multiplex PCR, the TCRdb table keeps only in-frame clones and is missing some. The sample carries 45,000 to 50,000 clones, roughly 90% recorded once. The receptor was derived from a human donor in good health. Some clones in this sample may be carry-over from other donors' samples. Sequencing was done on a sample of PBMCs. The chain is built from TRBV2 and TRBJ1-6; weak D call: TRBD1 (5 bases). Here the CDR3 DNA reads TGTGCCAGCAGTGAAGAGGGGAGGAGGGGATCACCCCTCCACTTT. Translating it yields CASSEEGRRGSPLHF.